Included here is one T cell receptor beta chain sequence, with context. As yet, its antigen is unknown. The junction departs from germline at one end; a sequencing error may be responsible. The data originate from a study of cytomegalovirus exposure and HLA in healthy donors. Study-level points and caveats: Cytomegalovirus association was listed for under 200 TCR beta chains.

From germline, CDR1 is SGHRS and CDR2 YFSETQ. This CDR3 is 15 amino acids long. Primers: 60 Vbeta forward and 13 Jbeta reverse. Assay: immunoSEQ multiplex PCR; the TCRdb copy retains only in-frame clones and omits some. Across approximately 120,000 clones, the top ten clones capture roughly 2% of the sample. The specimen was PBMCs. This chain connects TRBV5-1 to TRBJ2-7; TRBD1 aligns across 9 bases. This sequence was found in a woman in her sixties in good health and CMV-seronegative. The CDR3 DNA reads as TGCGCCGGCAGCCCCGGGACAGGGAACGTCCACGAGCAGTACTTC. Protein: CAGSPGTGNVHEQYF.